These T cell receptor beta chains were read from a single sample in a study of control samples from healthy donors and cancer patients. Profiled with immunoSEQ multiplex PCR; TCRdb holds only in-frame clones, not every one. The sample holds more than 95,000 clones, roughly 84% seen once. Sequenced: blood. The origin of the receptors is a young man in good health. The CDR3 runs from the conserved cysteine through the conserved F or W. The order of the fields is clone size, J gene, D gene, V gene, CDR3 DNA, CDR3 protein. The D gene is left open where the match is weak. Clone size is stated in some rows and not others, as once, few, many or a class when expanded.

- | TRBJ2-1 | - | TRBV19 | - | CASTSGQGYNEQFF
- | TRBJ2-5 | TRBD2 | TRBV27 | TGTGCCAGCAGTTTATCAGCGGGGATTAGTCAAGAGACCCAGTACTTC | CASSLSAGISQETQYF
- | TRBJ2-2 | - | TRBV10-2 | TGCGCCAGCAGGGACTTCGCGAACACCGGGGAGCTGTTTTTT | CASRDFANTGELFF
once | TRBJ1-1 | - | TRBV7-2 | TGTGCCAGCAGACTCGACAGATCCACTGAAGCTTTCTTT | CASRLDRSTEAFF
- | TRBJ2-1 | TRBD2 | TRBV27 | TGTGCCAGCAGTTCAGATAGCGGGAGCTACAATGGGCAGTTCTTC | CASSSDSGSYNGQFF
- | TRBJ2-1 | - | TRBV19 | TGTGCCAGTAGTATGGATCAGGGGAAGTTCTTC | CASSMDQGKFF
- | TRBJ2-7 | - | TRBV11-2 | TGTGCCAGCAGCTTAGGGGTGAGACCTTCCGAGCAGTACTTC | CASSLGVRPSEQYF
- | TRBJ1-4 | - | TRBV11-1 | TGTGCCAGCAGCTTAGACAGGAAGAGTGAAAAACTGTTTTTT | CASSLDRKSEKLFF
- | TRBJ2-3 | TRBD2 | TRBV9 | TGTGCCAGCAGCGTAGTCGGTAGCGGGATTGGAGATACGCAGTATTTT | CASSVVGSGIGDTQYF
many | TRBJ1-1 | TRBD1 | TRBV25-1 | TGTGCCAGCAGTGGTTATACAGGGGACACTGAAGCTTTCTTT | CASSGYTGDTEAFF
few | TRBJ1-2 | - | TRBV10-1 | TGCGCCAGCAGTGAGTCAGGGACCTATGGCTACACCTTC | CASSESGTYGYTF
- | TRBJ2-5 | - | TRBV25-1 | TGTGCCAGCAGTGAACCTCTTTTGGGTGGAGAGACCCAGTACTTC | CASSEPLLGGETQYF
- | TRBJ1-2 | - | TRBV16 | TGTGCCAGCAGCCCACGAGGGGGGGCGCATGATGGCTACACCTTC | CASSPRGGAHDGYTF
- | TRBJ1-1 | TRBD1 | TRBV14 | TGTGCCAGCAGCCAAGAGTTTGGTCAGGGGGAGGCTGAAGCTTTCTTT | CASSQEFGQGEAEAFF
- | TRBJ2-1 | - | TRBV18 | TGTGCCAGCTCTGGGGACGTCGGGCAGTTCTTC | CASSGDVGQFF
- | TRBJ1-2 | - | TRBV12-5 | TGTGCTAGTGGTTTATCCGACTATGGCTACACCTTC | CASGLSDYGYTF
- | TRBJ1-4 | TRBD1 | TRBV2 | TGTGCCAGCAGTGAAGCGGGGACAGGGTTTAACGAAAAACTGTTTTTT | CASSEAGTGFNEKLFF
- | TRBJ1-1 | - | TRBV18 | TGTGCCAGCTCACCACCGGGAGACAGCACTGAAGCTTTCTTT | CASSPPGDSTEAFF
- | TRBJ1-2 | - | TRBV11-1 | TGTGCCAGCAGCCCTTCCGACAGGACCGCTAACTATGGCTACACCTTC | CASSPSDRTANYGYTF
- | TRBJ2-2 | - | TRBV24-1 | TGTGCCACCAGTGAGTCGGGCCGAGGGAACACCGGGGAGCTGTTTTTT | CATSESGRGNTGELFF
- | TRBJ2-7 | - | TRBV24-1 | TGTGCCACCAGTGAAGGTGGAGGGCTAAAACCCTCCTACGAGCAGTACTTC | CATSEGGGLKPSYEQYF
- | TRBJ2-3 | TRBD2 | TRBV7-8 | TGTGCCAGCAGCTTGGGGACTAGCGGGATGGATACGCAGTATTTT | CASSLGTSGMDTQYF
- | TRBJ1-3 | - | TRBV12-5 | TGTGCTAGTGGTTTTGGTGGTCGCTCTGGAAACACCATATATTTT | CASGFGGRSGNTIYF
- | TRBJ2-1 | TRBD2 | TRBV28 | TGTGCCAGCCGCCCACGGCGGGGGGCCTTATTATACAATGAGCAGTTCTTC | CASRPRRGALLYNEQFF
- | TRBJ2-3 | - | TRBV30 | TGTGCCTGGAACCCTGGACTCCTTAGCACAGATACGCAGTATTTT | CAWNPGLLSTDTQYF
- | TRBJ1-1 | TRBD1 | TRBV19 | TGTGCCAGTAGTACCCGGGACAGGGCGGCCACTGAAGCTTTCTTT | CASSTRDRAATEAFF
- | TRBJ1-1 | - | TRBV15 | TGTGCCACCAGCTACCGAGGTGGCACTGAAGCTTTCTTT | CATSYRGGTEAFF
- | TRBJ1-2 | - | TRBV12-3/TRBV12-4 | TGTGCCAGCAGTTTTGAGAAATTCTATGGCTACACCTTC | CASSFEKFYGYTF
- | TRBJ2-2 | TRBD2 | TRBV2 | TGTGCCAGCAGTGAAGCGCGACTAGCGGCTACCGGGGAGCTGTTTTTT | CASSEARLAATGELFF
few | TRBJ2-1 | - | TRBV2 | TGTGCCAGCAGTCCGACGCAGAACAATGAGCAGTTCTTC | CASSPTQNNEQFF
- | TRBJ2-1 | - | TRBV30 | TGTGCCCAAAGAGGGGGAGGGCCTACCTGGGATGAGCAGTTCTTC | CAQRGGGPTWDEQFF
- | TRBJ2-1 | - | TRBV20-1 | TGCAGTGCTTCTCGTTGGAATGAGCAGTTCTTC | CSASRWNEQFF
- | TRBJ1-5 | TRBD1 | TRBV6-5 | TGTGCCAGCAGTTCGACGACAGGGACAGCTCAGCCCCAGCATTTT | CASSSTTGTAQPQHF
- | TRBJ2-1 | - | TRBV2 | TGTGCCAGCATCCTAGGGGTGGGGTATGAGCAGTTCTTC | CASILGVGYEQFF
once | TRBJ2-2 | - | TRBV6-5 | TGTGCCAGCATGGATAGTGGGAACACCGGGGAGCTGTTTTTT | CASMDSGNTGELFF
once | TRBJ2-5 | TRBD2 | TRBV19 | TGTGCCAGTAGTCCTCGATTCGGGGGGAGAGAGACCCAGTACTTC | CASSPRFGGRETQYF
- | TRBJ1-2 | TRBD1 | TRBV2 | TGTGCCAGCAACTTCCAGACAGGGGCTGGCTACACCTTC | CASNFQTGAGYTF
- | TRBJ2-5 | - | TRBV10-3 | TGTGCCATCAGTGGTGGAACCGCCACTTTAGGGGAGACCCAGTACTTC | CAISGGTATLGETQYF
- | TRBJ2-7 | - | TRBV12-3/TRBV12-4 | TGTGCCAGCAGTTCCTCGGGGAGGCAACCGAACTTC | CASSSSGRQPNF
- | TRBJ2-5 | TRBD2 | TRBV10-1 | TGCGCCAGCAGTGTCTCCGGGACTAGCGTCCCAGAGACCCAGTACTTC | CASSVSGTSVPETQYF
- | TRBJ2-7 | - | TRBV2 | TGTGCCAGCAGTTTTATATACGAGCAGTACTTC | CASSFIYEQYF
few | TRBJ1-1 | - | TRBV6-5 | TGTGCCAGCAGTTACTCGTGGGAAATGAACACTGAAGCTTTCTTT | CASSYSWEMNTEAFF
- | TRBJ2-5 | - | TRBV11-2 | TGTGCCAGCAGTATTTCCCCGGATAGAGAGACCCAGTACTTC | CASSISPDRETQYF
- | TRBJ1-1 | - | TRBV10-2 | TGCGCCAGCAGTGGCCCAGGGAACACTGAAGCTTTCTTT | CASSGPGNTEAFF
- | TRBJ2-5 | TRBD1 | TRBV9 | TGTGCCAGCAGCGTCTCTTGGACAGGGGGTGGTAAACAAGAGACCCAGTACTTC | CASSVSWTGGGKQETQYF
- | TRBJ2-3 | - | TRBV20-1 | TGCAGTGCTAGTTCGCCCATGGGACTCCCACAAAGAACCACAGATACGCAGTATTTT | CSASSPMGLPQRTTDTQYF
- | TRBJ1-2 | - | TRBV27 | TGTGCCAGCAGTAAATCGGTCGGGTCGGGACATTTGAAAGGCTACACCTTC | CASSKSVGSGHLKGYTF
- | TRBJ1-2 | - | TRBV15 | TGTGCCACCAGCCCAAGGACTGGAATCTATGGCTACACCTTC | CATSPRTGIYGYTF
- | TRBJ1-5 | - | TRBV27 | TGTGCCAGCAGTTTAGGCAGGGGAGTTAATCAGCCCCAGCATTTT | CASSLGRGVNQPQHF